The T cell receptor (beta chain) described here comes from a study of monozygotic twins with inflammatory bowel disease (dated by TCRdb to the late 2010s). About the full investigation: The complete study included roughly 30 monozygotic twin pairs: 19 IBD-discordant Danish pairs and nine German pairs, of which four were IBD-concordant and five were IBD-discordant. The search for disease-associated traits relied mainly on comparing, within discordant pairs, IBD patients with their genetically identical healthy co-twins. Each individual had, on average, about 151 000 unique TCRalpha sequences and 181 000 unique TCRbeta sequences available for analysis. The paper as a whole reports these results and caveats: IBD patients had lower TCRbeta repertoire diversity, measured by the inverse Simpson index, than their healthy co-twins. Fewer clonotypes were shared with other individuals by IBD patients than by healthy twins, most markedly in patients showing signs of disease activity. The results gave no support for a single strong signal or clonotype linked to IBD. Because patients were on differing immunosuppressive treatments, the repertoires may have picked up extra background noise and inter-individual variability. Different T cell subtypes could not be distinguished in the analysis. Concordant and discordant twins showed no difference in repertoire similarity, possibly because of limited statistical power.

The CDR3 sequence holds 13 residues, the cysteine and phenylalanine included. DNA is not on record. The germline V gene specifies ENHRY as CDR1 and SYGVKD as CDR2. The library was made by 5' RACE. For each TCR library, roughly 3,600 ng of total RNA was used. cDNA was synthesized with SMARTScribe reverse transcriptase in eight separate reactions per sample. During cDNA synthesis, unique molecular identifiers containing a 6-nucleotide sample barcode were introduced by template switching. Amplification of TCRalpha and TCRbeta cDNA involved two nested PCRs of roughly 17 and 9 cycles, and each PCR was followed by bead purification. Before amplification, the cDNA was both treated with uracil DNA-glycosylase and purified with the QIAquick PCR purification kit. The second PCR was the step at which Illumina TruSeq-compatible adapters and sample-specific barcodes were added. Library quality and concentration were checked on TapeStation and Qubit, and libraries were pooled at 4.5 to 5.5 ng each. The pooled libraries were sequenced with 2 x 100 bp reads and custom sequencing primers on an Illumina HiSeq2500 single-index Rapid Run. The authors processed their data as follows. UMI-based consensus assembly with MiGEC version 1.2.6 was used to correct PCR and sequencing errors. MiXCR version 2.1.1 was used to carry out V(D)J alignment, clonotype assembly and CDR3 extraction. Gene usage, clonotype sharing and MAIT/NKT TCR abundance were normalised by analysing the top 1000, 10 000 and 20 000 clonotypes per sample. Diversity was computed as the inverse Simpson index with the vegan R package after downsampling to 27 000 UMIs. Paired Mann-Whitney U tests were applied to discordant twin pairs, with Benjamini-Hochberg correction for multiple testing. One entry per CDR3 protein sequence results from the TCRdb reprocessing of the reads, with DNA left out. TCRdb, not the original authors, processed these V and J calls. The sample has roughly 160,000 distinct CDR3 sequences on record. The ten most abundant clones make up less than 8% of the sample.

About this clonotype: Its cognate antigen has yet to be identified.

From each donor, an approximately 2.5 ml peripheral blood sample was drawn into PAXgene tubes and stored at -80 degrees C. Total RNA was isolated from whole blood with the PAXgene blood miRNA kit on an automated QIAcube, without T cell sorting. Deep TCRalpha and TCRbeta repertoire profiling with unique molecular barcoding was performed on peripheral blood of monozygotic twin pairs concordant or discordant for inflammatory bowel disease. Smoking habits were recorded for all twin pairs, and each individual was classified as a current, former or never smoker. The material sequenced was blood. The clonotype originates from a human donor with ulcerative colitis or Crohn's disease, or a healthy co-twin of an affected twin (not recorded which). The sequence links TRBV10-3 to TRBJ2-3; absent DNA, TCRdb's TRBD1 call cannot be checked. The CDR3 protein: CAISEGQSDAQYF.